Each of the 23 T cell receptor beta chains below was sequenced from the same sample in a study of blood T cells in healthy people across ages. The authors ran a second PCR of about 7 to 11 cycles using a sample-barcoded 5' primer and a J-beta primer mix. TCRdb redid the calling of the 5' RACE reads with MiXCR, one entry per CDR3 protein. The repertoire has some 760,000 distinct CDR3 sequences, roughly 25% of them found once; the top ten carry more than 7.5%. These same records also appear under a second study, on T cells of mothers and their children.

Sequencing was carried out using blood. Receptors originate from a boy between 10 and 17 years old in good health.

The chain is built from TRBV9 and TRBJ2-3, with TRBD2 matching 11 bases. Germline CDR1 and CDR2: SGDLS and YYNGEE. The CDR3 is 17 residues long. V dropped 0 bases and J dropped 1; count of bases not matched to a gene: 4. The CDR3 DNA is TGTGCCAGCAGCGTAGAGGTAGCGGGAGGGCGCACAGATACGCAGTATTTT. Translating gives CASSVEVAGGRTDTQYF.

This clonotype appeared a few times. This chain links TRBV28 with TRBJ1-2; tentatively, D is TRBD1 (5 bases). Looked up from germline, CDR1 is MDHEN and CDR2 is SYDVKM. CDR3 length equals 12 residues. Trimming took off 10 bases at V and 8 bases at J, with 17 bases between the two ends. In DNA, the CDR3 is TGTGCCACCGATACAGGAATCCACGGCTACACCTTC. It yields the protein CATDTGIHGYTF.

This clonotype was observed a handful of times. The chain is built from TRBV6-5 and TRBJ2-1; a possible D gene is TRBD2 (6 bases). V was cut by 3 bases and J by 4 bases, with 16 bases left in between. The germline V gene encodes CDR1 MNHEY and CDR2 SVGAGI. The CDR3 runs 16 residues. CDR3 DNA: TGTGCCAGCAGTTATCTGACGGGAGATCCTTACAATGAGCAGTTCTTC. Protein product: CASSYLTGDPYNEQFF.

V usage is TRBV12-3 or TRBV12-4 and J usage is TRBJ2-3, with a weak D call TRBD2 (5 bases). Deletions cut 3 bases from V and 5 bases from J, with 12 bases between. The CDR3 is 14 amino acids. CDR3 nucleotides: TGTGCCAGCAGTTTCCTAGCTGTGAGAGATACGCAGTATTTT. It codes for CASSFLAVRDTQYF.

This clonotype was seen a few times. The chain recombines TRBV12-3 or TRBV12-4 with TRBJ2-3; 13 nucleotides match TRBD2. After removal of 3 bases from V and 2 bases from J, the junction contained 5 bases not matched to a gene. The CDR3 totals 17 residues. CDR3 protein: CASSFRTSGRDTDTQYF. The CDR3 DNA reads as TGTGCCAGCAGTTTTCGGACTAGCGGGAGAGACACAGATACGCAGTATTTT.

This clonotype was recorded once. At one of its ends the junction is not consistent with the germline gene, which may arise from a read error. This chain connects TRBV9 to TRBJ2-1; TRBD2 matches at 7 bases. The germline V gene encodes CDR1 SGDLS and CDR2 YYNGEE. The CDR3 runs to 16 residues. The CDR3 sequence: CAGSFGIGRVVNEQFF. The DNA of the CDR3 is TGTGCCGGCAGTTTTGGCATTGGGAGGGTAGTCAATGAGCAGTTCTTC.

In this sample, this clonotype turned up a few times. The chain has TRBV6-5 and TRBJ2-5; TRBD2 matches 9 bases. The J call is uncertain, as TRBJ2-1 better fits the DNA end. CDR3 length: 12 residues. Germline V CDR1 and CDR2: MNHEY, SVGAGI. In DNA form, the CDR3 reads TGTGCCAGCAGTGAACTAGCGGGCGCCCAGTTCTTC. Translated, it gives CASSELAGAQFF.

The CDR3 nucleotides read TGTGCCAGCAGCCCACGGGGACAGGGGGCTCGCTATGGCTACACCTTC. Translated, it gives CASSPRGQGARYGYTF. V gene TRBV6-1 combines with J gene TRBJ1-2, with 12 bases that match TRBD1. Germline lookup yields CDR1 MNHNS and CDR2 SASEGT. The CDR3 sequence is 16 residues long. J was trimmed by 4 bases and V by 6 bases; bases with no gene match: 9.

This clonotype showed up just a few times. V and J are TRBV20-1 and TRBJ2-7, with 9 bases fitting TRBD2. Germline CDR1 and CDR2: DFQATT and SNEGSKA (reference sequence). This CDR3 region has 15 residues. V lost 6 bases and J lost 4; bases outside the gene matches: 13. The CDR3 sequence: CSAIKGGLAGYEQYF. In DNA form, the CDR3 reads TGCAGTGCCATAAAAGGGGGACTAGCTGGGTACGAGCAGTACTTC.

The V and J genes are TRBV2 and TRBJ1-1, with unresolved D. Germline lookup yields CDR1 SNHLY and CDR2 FYNNEI. The CDR3 runs to 12 residues. Deletions cut 9 bases from V and 1 base from J, with 9 bases between. The CDR3 DNA follows: TGTGCCAGGGGAAGAAAGAACACTGAAGCTTTCTTT. Translation gives CARGRKNTEAFF.

The genes are TRBV20-1 and TRBJ2-5; 7 nucleotides align to TRBD2. The DNA end favors TRBJ2-7, so the J call may be wrong. This CDR3 spans 13 amino acids. Germline values: CDR1 DFQATT, CDR2 SNEGSKA (reference sequence). The CDR3 region has the DNA TGCAGTGCTGCGGAGGGAGGGACCTACGAGCAGTACTTC. This gives the protein CSAAEGGTYEQYF.

This clonotype was observed once. The V call is TRBV20-1, the J call TRBJ2-1, with D uncertain. The CDR3 has 14 residues. Germline V CDR1 and CDR2: DFQATT, SNEGSKA (reference sequence). V was shortened by 5 bases and J by 3 bases, with 14 bases between the two germline ends. Written as DNA, the CDR3 is TGCAGTGCTTCACACGATTCTATCTACAATGAGCAGTTCTTC. This sequence encodes CSASHDSIYNEQFF.

The chain is built from TRBV12-3 or TRBV12-4 and TRBJ1-2, with TRBD1 matching 9 bases. The J segment lost 8 bases and the V segment lost 9 bases, leaving 4 bases of the junction unmatched. This CDR3 is 11 amino acids long. Here the CDR3 DNA reads TGTGCCAGGACAGGGGGAGACGGCTACACCTTC. Translated, it gives CARTGGDGYTF.

In its sample, this clonotype was seen a few times. V is TRBV29-1 and J is TRBJ1-1, with a weak D call TRBD1 (5 bases). CDR1 is SQVTM, CDR2 ANQGSEA, per germline. The V and J ends lost 4 bases and 1 base respectively, with 13 bases between them. The CDR3 totals 14 residues. The CDR3 coding sequence is TGCAGCGTTGCGAGCAGGGTTGGGAACACTGAAGCTTTCTTT. Translation gives CSVASRVGNTEAFF.

This chain joins TRBV7-6 and TRBJ2-7; tentative D call: TRBD2 (6 bases). Germline V gene data show CDR1 as SGHVS and CDR2 as FNYEAQ. V dropped 5 bases and J dropped 4 bases, with 21 bases sitting between them. CDR3 size: 16 residues. CDR3 sequence: CASSPSYRSREYEQYF. The CDR3 DNA follows: TGTGCCAGCAGCCCCTCCTACAGGAGTCGGGAGTACGAGCAGTACTTC. Full variable domain (missing parts from reference TRBV7-6 and TRBJ2-7): GAGVSQSPRYKVTKRGQDVALRCDPISGHVSLYWYRQALGQGPEFLTYFNYEAQQDKSGLPNDRFSAERPEGSISTLTIQRTEQRDSAMYRCASSPSYRSREYEQYFGPGTRLTVT.

The V gene is TRBV7-9, the J gene TRBJ2-3, with TRBD1 identical over 10 bases. J was trimmed by 5 bases and V by 6 bases; bases with no gene match: 8. CDR1 SEHNR and CDR2 FQNEAQ come from the germline V gene (reference sequence). The length of the CDR3 is 15 residues. Here the CDR3 reads CASRFRDRGKDTQYF. CDR3 nucleotides: TGTGCCAGCAGGTTCCGGGACAGGGGCAAAGATACGCAGTATTTT.

This clonotype was seen a handful of times. The chain is built from TRBV28 and TRBJ2-1; 9 nucleotides agree with TRBD2. Germline V CDR1 and CDR2: MDHEN, SYDVKM. The CDR3 extends over 15 amino acids. V lost 4 bases to trimming and J lost 7 bases; unmatched junction nucleotides: 8. DNA of the CDR3: TGTGCCAGCAGTTCGCCTAGCGGGACAAGGAATGAGCAGTTCTTC. It specifies CASSSPSGTRNEQFF.

This clonotype was detected a few times. The chain uses TRBV5-1 and TRBJ2-1, with 8 bases lining up with TRBD2. Germline V CDR1 and CDR2: SGHRS, YFSETQ. This CDR3 is built from 17 residues. The V and J ends lost 4 bases and 3 bases, in that order; junction bases with no gene match: 12. The CDR3 nucleotides are TGCGCCAGCAGCCCGCGCGGGGGACTAGAGATCTACAATGAGCAGTTCTTC. It is translated as CASSPRGGLEIYNEQFF.

The chain employs TRBV29-1 and TRBJ2-7; D might be TRBD1 or TRBD2, each matching 5 bases. Deletions cut 7 bases from V and 6 bases from J, with 16 bases between. This CDR3 comprises 12 residues. Germline CDR1 SQVTM, CDR2 ANQGSEA. CDR3 in DNA: TGCAGCGCTCGGGACGCCAACGTCGAGCAGTACTTC. Amino acid sequence: CSARDANVEQYF.

The V and J genes are TRBV12-3 or TRBV12-4 and TRBJ2-7; tentative D call: TRBD2 (5 bases). This CDR3 has 15 residues. The V end lost 3 bases, the J end lost 3 bases, and 15 bases lay between the germline ends. The chain's CDR3 is CASSFLSFGVYEQYF. CDR3 sequence (DNA): TGTGCCAGCAGTTTTCTATCGTTCGGGGTCTACGAGCAGTACTTC.

Worth noting for this clonotype: One junction end disagrees with the germline gene, perhaps due to a read error. The chain is built from TRBV4-2 and TRBJ2-1; TRBD1 or TRBD2 may be the D gene (7 bases each). The CDR3 consists of 15 residues. Germline V CDR1 and CDR2: LGHNA, YNFKEQ. CDR3 DNA: TGTGCCAGCGGCCAGGGAGGGGGCGAAAACAATGAGCAGTTCTTC. Translated: CASGQGGGENNEQFF.

J is TRBJ2-7 and V is TRBV4-2; TRBD2 matches 11 bases. From germline, CDR1 is LGHNA and CDR2 YNFKEQ. J was trimmed by 3 bases and V by 0 bases; bases with no gene match: 4. The CDR3 is made up of 16 amino acids. The DNA for the CDR3 is TGTGCCAGCAGCCAAGAGATACTAGCGGGAGTCTACGAGCAGTACTTC. Protein product: CASSQEILAGVYEQYF.

In its sample, this clonotype was seen once. The chain recombines TRBV6-5 with TRBJ1-1; D possibly corresponds to TRBD1 (5 bases). The CDR3 contains 13 residues. In germline, CDR1 is MNHEY, CDR2 SVGAGI. V was cut by 5 bases and J by 10 bases, with 17 bases left in between. The CDR3 sequence is CASSGRGVAAAFF. CDR3 sequence (DNA): TGTGCCAGCAGTGGAAGGGGCGTAGCTGCAGCTTTCTTT.